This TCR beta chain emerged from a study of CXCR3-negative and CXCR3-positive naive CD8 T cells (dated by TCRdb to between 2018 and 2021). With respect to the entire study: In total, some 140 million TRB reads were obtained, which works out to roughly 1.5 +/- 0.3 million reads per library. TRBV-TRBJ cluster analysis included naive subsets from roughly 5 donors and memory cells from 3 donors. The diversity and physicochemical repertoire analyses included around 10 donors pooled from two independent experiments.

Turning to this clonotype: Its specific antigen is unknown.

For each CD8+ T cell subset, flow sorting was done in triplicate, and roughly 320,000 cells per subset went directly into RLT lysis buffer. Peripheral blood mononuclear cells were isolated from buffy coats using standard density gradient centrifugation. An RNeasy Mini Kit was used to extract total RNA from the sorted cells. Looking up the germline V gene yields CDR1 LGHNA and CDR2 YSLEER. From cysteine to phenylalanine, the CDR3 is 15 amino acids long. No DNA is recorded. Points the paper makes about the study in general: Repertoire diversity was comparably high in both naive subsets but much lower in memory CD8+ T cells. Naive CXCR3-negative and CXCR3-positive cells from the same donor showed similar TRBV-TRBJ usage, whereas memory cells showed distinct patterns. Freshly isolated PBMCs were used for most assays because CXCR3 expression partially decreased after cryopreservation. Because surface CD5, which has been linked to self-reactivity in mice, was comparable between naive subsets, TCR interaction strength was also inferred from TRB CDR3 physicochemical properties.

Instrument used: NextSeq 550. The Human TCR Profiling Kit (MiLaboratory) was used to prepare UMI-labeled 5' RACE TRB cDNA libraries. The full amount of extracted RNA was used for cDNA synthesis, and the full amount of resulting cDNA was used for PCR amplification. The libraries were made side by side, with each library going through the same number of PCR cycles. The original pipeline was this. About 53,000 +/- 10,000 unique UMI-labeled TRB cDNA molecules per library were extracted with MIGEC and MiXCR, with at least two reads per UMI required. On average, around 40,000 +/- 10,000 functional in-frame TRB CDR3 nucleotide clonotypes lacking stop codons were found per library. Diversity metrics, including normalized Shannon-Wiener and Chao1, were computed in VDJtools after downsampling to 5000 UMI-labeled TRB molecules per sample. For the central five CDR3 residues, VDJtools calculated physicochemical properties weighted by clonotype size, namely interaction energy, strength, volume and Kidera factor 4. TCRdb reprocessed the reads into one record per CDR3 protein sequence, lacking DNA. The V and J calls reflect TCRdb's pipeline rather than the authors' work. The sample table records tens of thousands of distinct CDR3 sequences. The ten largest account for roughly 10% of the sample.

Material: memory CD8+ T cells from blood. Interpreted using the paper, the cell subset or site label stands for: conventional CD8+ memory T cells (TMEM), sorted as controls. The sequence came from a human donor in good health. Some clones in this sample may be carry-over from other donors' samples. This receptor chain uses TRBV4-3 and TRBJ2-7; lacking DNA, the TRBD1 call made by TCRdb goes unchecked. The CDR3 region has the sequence CASSQGTAISYEQYF.